The text below deals with one TCR beta chain. The antigen is unknown. Profiling relied on immunoSEQ multiplex PCR, and the TCRdb table lists in-frame clones only, not all of them. The data contain 150,000 to 200,000 clones, around 90% of them singletons. These data come from a study of T cell responses to AZD1222 COVID-19 vaccine. General study points: It should be noted that donors were predominantly white British and more often female, and clonal diversity was possibly underestimated. Baseline antibody screening turned up just a handful of seropositive AZD1222 recipients.

Germline V gene data show CDR1 as SGHTA and CDR2 as FQGNSA. The CDR3 is 17 residues long. The V segment lost 4 bases and the J segment 8 bases; nucleotides outside the gene matches: 13. This sequence joins TRBV7-2 and TRBJ2-1; the match to TRBD2 covers 11 bases. Here the sequenced sample was peripheral blood, taken 28 days after the second AZD1222 dose. The receptor was isolated from an adult who received the AZD1222 COVID-19 vaccine. CDR3 amino acids: CASSWRMASGGRDEQFF. The CDR3 nucleotides are TGTGCCAGCAGCTGGCGAATGGCTAGCGGGGGGAGGGATGAGCAGTTCTTC.